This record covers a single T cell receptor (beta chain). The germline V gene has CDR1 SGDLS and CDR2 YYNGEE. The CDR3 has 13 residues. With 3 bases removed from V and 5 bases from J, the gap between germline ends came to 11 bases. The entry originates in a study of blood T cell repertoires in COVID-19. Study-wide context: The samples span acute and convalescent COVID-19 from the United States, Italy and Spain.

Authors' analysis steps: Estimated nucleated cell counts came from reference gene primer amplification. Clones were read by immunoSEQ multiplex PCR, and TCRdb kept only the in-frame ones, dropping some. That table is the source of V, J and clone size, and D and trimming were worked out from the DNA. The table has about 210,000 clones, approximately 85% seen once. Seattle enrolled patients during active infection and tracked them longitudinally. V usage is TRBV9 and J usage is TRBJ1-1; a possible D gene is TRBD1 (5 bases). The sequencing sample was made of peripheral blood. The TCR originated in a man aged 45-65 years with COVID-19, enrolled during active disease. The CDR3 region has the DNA TGTGCCAGCAGCGGTACAGGAGTAACTGAAGCTTTCTTT. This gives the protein CASSGTGVTEAFF.